The 4 T cell receptor beta chains reported below all come from one sample, sequenced in a study of T cells in Graves' hyperthyroidism and ophthalmopathy. Researchers took RNA transcripts and amplified the TCR beta CDR3 regions from them. An initial round of RT-PCR targeting the TCR CDR3 relied on the HTBI primer set. In TCRdb, the multiplex PCR reads were re-called with MiXCR into one record per CDR3 protein. The sample lists around 400,000 distinct CDR3 sequences; 15% to 17% were seen once. The sequenced material came from blood. The receptors stem from a woman aged 18 to 35 with Graves' hyperthyroidism that later progressed to Graves' ophthalmopathy.

Note on this clonotype: A read error may explain this, as a much larger clone is one base away. This chain joins TRBV7-6 and TRBJ2-7; D is possibly TRBD2 (6 bases). With the DNA end fitting TRBJ2-1 better, the J assignment may be wrong. The CDR3 contains 17 residues. CDR1 and CDR2 from the germline V gene are SGHVS and FNYEAQ. The chain's CDR3 is CASSLAVASDHSYEQFF. The DNA for the CDR3 is TGTGCCAGCAGCTTAGCTGTCGCTAGCGACCATTCCTACGAGCAGTTCTTC.

The V call is TRBV29-1, the J call TRBJ1-1; D may be TRBD1 (5 bases). The germline V gene encodes CDR1 SQVTM and CDR2 ANQGSEA. This CDR3 spans 12 amino acids. V was shortened by 3 bases and J by 4 bases, with 9 bases between the two germline ends. The CDR3 protein is CSVDNGATEAFF. The CDR3, as DNA: TGCAGCGTTGACAACGGGGCCACTGAAGCTTTCTTT.

The table lists this clonotype with a few counts. This chain uses TRBV12-3 or TRBV12-4 with TRBJ2-1, with D hard to call. V gave up 7 bases and J gave up 4 bases, with 14 bases separating them. The CDR3 sequence is 14 residues long. DNA of the CDR3: TGTGCCAGCAACCGGAATCGAAGTTACAATGAGCAGTTCTTC. Its translation: CASNRNRSYNEQFF.

This clonotype was counted only a few times. The genes are TRBV14 and TRBJ2-7; D gene unclear. This CDR3 is built from 11 residues. V was shortened by 3 bases and J by 7 bases, with 7 bases between the two germline ends. Germline V gene data show CDR1 as SGHDN and CDR2 as FVKESK. Here the CDR3 DNA reads TGTGCCAGCAGCCATACTCAAGAGCAGTACTTC. Protein product: CASSHTQEQYF.